These T cell receptor beta chains were read from a single sample in a study of T-cell memory formation after mild COVID-19. TCRdb re-called the 5' RACE reads with MiXCR, one entry per CDR3 protein. Among 150,000 to 200,000 distinct CDR3 sequences listed, 11% were seen once. Sequences were obtained from PBMCs or a T cell subset sorted from them (not recorded which). Every receptor here comes from a young man who had mild COVID-19 (a few samples of this study predate the infection). Cell type and time point are not known. Each CDR3 is given with its conserved first and last residue. Fields, in order: clone size, J gene, V gene, D gene, CDR3 DNA, CDR3 protein. D genes are given only for firm matches. Part of the rows lack a size; the others show once, few, many or a class for expanded clones.

>few|TRBJ2-5|TRBV9|.
TGTGCCAGCAGCGCTCGCCCCTGGTCCCGAGAGACCCAGTACTTC
CASSARPWSRETQYF
>.|TRBJ2-7|TRBV5-1|.
TGCGCCAGCAGCTTGGACCGCTACGAGCAGTACTTC
CASSLDRYEQYF
>few|TRBJ2-3|TRBV5-1|.
TGCGCCAGCAGCTTTTGGCTTCCACCTAGCACAGATACGCAGTATTTT
CASSFWLPPSTDTQYF
>.|TRBJ2-4|TRBV5-1|.
TGCGCCAGCAGCTTCGACGACCCTTTGAATAACATTCAGTACTTC
CASSFDDPLNNIQYF
>few|TRBJ2-3|TRBV7-2|.
TGTGCCAGCCGGGGGTTTGCCGATACGCAGTATTTT
CASRGFADTQYF
>few|TRBJ2-1|TRBV4-2|.
TGTGCCAGCAGCCAAGAACTAACATCCTACAATGAGCAGTTCTTC
CASSQELTSYNEQFF
>.|TRBJ2-1|TRBV19|TRBD1
TGTGCCAGTAGTATAGAGAAAGGACAGGGTAGGAATGAGCAGTTCTTC
CASSIEKGQGRNEQFF
>.|TRBJ2-2|TRBV7-2|TRBD1
TGTGCCAGCAGGTTAGGGACAGGGAGCACCGGGGAGCTGTTTTTT
CASRLGTGSTGELFF
>few|TRBJ1-5|TRBV4-2|TRBD1
TGTGCCAGCAGCCAAGTGGACAGGGGCAATCAGCCCCAGCATTTT
CASSQVDRGNQPQHF
>few|TRBJ2-3|TRBV3-1|.
TGTGCCAGCAGCCAAGCCAGCGCAGATACGCAGTATTTT
CASSQASADTQYF
>.|TRBJ2-1|TRBV6-1|.
TGTGCCAGCAGTGTCGACCTCTCGACTAGGAAGTTCTTC
CASSVDLSTRKFF
>.|TRBJ2-2|TRBV5-5|TRBD2
TGTGCCAGCAGCTCCCGGACTAGTTCCACCGGGGAGCTGTTTTTT
CASSSRTSSTGELFF
>many|TRBJ2-7|TRBV12-3/TRBV12-4|.
TGTGCCAGCAGTTTAGCGCTTGGCGGCGAGCAGTACTTC
CASSLALGGEQYF